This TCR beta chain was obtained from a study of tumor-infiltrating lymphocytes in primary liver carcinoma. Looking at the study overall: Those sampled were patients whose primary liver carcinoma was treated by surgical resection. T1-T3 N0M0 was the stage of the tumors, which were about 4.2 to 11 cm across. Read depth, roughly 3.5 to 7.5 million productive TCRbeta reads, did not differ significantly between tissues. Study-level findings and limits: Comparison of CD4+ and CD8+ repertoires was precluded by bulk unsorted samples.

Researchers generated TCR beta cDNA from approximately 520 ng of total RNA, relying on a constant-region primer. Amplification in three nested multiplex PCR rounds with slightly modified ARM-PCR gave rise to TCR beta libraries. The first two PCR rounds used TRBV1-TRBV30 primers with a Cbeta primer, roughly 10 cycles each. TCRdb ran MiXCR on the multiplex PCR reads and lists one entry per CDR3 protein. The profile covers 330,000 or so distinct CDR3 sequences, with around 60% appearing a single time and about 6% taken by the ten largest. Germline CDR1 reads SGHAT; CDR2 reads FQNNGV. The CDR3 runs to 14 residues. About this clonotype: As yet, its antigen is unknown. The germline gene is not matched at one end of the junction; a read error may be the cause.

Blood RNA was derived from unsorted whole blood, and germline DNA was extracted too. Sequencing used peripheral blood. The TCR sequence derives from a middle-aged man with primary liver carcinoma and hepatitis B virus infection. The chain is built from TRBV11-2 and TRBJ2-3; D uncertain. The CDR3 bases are TGTGCCAGCAGCTTACTCCGGTACTCAGATGCGCAGTATTTT. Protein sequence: CASSLLRYSDAQYF.